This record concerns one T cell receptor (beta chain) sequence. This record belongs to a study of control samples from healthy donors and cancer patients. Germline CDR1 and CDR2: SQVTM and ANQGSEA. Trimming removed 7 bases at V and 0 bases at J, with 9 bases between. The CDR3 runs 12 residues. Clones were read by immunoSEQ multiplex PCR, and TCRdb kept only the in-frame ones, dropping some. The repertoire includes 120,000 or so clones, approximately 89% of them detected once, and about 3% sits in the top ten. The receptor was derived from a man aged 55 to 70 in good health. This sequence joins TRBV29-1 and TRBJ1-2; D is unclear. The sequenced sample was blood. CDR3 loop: CSAWAANYGYTF. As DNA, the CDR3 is TGCAGCGCGTGGGCCGCTAACTATGGCTACACCTTC. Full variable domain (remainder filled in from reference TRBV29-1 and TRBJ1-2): SAVISQKPSRDICQRGTSLTIQCQVDSQVTMMFWYRQQPGQSLTLIATANQGSEATYESGFVIDKFPISRPNLTFSTLTVSNMSPEDSSIYLCSAWAANYGYTFGSGTRLTVV.